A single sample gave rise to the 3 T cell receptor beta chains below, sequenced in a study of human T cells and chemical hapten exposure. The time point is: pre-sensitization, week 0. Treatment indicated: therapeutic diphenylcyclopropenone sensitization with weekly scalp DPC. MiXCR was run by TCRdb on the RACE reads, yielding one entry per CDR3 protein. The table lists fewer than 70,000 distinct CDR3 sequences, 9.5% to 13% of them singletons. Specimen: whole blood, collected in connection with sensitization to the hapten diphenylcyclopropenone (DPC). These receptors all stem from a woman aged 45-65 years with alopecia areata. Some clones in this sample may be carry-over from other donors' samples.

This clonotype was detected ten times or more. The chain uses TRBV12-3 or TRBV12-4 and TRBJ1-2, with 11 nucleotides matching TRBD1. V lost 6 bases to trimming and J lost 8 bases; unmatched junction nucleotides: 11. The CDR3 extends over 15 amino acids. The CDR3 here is CASSPTGTGGGGYTF. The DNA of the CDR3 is TGTGCCAGCAGCCCCACCGGGACAGGGGGAGGGGGCTACACCTTC.

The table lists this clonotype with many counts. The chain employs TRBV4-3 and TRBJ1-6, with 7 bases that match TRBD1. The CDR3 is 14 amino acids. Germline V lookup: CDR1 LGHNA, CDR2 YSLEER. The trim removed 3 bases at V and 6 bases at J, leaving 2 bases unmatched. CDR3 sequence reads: CASSQGTANSPLHF. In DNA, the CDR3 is TGCGCCAGCAGCCAGGGGACAGCTAATTCACCCCTCCACTTT.

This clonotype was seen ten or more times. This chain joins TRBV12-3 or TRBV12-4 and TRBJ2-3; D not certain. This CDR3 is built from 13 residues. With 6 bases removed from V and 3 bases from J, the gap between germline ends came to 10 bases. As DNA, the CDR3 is TGTGCCAGCAGGCCCTCTGGGACAGATACGCAGTATTTT. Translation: CASRPSGTDTQYF.